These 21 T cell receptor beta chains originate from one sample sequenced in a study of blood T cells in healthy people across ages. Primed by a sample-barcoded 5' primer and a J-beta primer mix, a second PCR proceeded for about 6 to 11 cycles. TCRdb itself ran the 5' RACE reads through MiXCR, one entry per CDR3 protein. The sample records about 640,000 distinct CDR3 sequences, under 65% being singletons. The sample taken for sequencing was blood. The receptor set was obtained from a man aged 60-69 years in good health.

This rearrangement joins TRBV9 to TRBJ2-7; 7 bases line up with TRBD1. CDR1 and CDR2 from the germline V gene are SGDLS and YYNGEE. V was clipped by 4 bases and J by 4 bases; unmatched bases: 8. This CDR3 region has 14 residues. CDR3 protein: CASSPRDRIYEQYF. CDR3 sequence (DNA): TGTGCCAGCAGCCCCCGGGACAGAATTTACGAGCAGTACTTC.

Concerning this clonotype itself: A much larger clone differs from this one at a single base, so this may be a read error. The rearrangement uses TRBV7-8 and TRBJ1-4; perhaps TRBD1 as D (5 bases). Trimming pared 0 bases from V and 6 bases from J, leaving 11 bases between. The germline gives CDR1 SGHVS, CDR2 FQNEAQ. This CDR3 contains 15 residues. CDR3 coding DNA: TGTGCCAGCAGCTTAGCTTTGACAGCCGATGAAAAACTGTTTTTT. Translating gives CASSLALTADEKLFF.

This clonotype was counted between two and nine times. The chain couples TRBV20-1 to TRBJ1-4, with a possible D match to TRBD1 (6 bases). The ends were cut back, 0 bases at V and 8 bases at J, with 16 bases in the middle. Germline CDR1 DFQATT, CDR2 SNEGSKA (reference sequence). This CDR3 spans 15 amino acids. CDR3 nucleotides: TGCAGTGCTAGAGATGGGAACAGGGTGTCAGAAAAACTGTTTTTT. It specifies CSARDGNRVSEKLFF.

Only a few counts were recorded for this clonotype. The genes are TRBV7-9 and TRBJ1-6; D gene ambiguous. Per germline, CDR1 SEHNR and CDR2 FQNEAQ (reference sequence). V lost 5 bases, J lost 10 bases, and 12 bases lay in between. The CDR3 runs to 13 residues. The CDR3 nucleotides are TGTGCCAGCAGCACGGAACAGAGGTCACCCCTCCACTTT. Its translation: CASSTEQRSPLHF.

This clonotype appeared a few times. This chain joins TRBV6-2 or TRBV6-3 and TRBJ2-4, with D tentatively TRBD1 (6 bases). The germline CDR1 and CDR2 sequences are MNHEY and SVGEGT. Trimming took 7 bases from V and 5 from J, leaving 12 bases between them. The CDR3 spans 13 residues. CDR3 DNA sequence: TGTGCCAGCAAACCTCCAGGGGAAAACATTCAGTACTTC. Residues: CASKPPGENIQYF.

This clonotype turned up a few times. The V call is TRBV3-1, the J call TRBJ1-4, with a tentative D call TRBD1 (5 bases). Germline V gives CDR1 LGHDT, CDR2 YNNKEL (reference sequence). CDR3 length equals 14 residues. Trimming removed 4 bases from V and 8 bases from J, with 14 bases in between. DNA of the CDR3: TGTGCCAGCAGCCCGGACATCCCAGGGGAAAAACTGTTTTTT. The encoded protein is CASSPDIPGEKLFF. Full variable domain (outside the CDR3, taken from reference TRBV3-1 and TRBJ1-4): DTAVSQTPKYLVTQMGNDKSIKCEQNLGHDTMYWYKQDSKKFLKIMFSYNNKELIINETVPNRFSPKSPDKAHLNLHINSLELGDSAVYFCASSPDIPGEKLFFGSGTQLSVL.

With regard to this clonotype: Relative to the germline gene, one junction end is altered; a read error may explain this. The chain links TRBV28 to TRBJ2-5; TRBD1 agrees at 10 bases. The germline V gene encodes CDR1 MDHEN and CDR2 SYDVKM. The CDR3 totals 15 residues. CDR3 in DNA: TGCGCCAGCAGAATCCGGGGACAGGGGCAAGAGACCCAGTACTTC. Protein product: CASRIRGQGQETQYF.

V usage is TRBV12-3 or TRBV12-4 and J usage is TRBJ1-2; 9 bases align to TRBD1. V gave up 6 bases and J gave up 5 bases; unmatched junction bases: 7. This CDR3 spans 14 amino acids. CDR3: CASSPSGTGYGYTF. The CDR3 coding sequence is TGTGCCAGCAGCCCTAGCGGGACAGGGTATGGCTACACCTTC.

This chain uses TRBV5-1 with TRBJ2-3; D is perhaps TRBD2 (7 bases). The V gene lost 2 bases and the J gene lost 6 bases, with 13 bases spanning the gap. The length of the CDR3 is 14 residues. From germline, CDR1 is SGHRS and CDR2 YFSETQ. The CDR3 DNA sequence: TGCGCCAGCAGCTTCACGGGCGGGGGCGATACGCAGTATTTT. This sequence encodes CASSFTGGGDTQYF. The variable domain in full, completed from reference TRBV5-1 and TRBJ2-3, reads KAGVTQTPRYLIKTRGQQVTLSCSPISGHRSVSWYQQTPGQGLQFLFEYFSETQRNKGNFPGRFSGRQFSNSRSEMNVSTLELGDSALYLCASSFTGGGDTQYFGPGTRLTVL.

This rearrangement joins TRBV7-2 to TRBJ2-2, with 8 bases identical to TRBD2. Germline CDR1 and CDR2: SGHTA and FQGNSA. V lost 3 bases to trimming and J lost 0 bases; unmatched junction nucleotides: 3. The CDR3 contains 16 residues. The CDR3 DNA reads TGTGCCAGCAGCTTTCCGGGACTAGCGAACACCGGGGAGCTGTTTTTT. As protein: CASSFPGLANTGELFF.

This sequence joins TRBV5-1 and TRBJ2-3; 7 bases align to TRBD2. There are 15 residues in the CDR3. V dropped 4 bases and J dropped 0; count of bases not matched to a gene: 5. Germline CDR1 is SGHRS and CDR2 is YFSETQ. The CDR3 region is CASSPTSESTDTQYF. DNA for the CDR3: TGCGCCAGCAGCCCCACTAGCGAAAGCACAGATACGCAGTATTTT.

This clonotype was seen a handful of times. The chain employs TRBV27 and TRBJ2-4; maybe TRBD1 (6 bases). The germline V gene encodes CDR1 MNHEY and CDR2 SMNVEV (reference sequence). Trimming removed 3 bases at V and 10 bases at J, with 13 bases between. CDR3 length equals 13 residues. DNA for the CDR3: TGTGCCAGCAGTTTCACAGGGATGGATATTCAGTACTTC. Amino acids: CASSFTGMDIQYF.

CDR3 in DNA: TGCGCCAGCAGCCAAGAAAGGAACAGAGGGGGTTCACCCCTCCACTTT. Translating it yields CASSQERNRGGSPLHF. V is TRBV4-1 and J is TRBJ1-6, with D possibly matching TRBD1 (6 bases). V was trimmed by 0 bases and J by 9 bases, leaving 15 bases between them. The CDR3 spans 16 residues. Germline V gene lookup returns CDR1 MGHRA and CDR2 YSYEKL.

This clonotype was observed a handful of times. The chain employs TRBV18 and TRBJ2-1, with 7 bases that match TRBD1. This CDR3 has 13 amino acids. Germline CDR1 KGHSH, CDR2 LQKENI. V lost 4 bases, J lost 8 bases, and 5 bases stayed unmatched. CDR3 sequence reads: CASSRGQGDEQFF. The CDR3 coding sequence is TGTGCCAGCTCACGGGGCCAGGGGGATGAGCAGTTCTTC. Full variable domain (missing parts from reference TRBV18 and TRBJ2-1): NAGVMQNPRHLVRRRGQEARLRCSPMKGHSHVYWYRQLPEEGLKFMVYLQKENIIDESGMPKERFSAEFPKEGPSILRIQQVVRGDSAAYFCASSRGQGDEQFFGPGTRLTVL.

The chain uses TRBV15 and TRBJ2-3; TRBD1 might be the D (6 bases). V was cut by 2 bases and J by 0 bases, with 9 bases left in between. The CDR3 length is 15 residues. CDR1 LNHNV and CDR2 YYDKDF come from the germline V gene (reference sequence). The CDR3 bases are TGTGCCACCAGCAGATCTGGACAGAGCACAGATACGCAGTATTTT. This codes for CATSRSGQSTDTQYF.

The CDR3 reads CASSQDVMAGGFYGYTF. Written as DNA, the CDR3 is TGCGCCAGCAGCCAAGATGTTATGGCAGGGGGCTTCTATGGCTACACCTTC. This chain uses TRBV4-1 with TRBJ1-2; 8 positions agree with TRBD1. Germline lookup yields CDR1 MGHRA and CDR2 YSYEKL. This CDR3 is built from 17 residues. Trimming at V came to 0 bases and at J to 4 bases, leaving 10 bases not matched to a gene.

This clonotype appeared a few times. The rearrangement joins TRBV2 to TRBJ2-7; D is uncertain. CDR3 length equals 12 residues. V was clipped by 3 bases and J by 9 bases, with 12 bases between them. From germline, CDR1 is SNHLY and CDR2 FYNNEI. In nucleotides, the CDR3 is TGTGCCAGCAGTGAGGCTGTTTGGAGGCAGTACTTC. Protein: CASSEAVWRQYF.

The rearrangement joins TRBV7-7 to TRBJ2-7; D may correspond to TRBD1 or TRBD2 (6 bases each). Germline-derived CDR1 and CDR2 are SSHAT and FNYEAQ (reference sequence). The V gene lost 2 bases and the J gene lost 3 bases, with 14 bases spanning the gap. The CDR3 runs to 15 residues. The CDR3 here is CASSLIGGPFYEQYF. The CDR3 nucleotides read TGTGCCAGCAGCTTAATAGGGGGGCCGTTCTACGAGCAGTACTTC.

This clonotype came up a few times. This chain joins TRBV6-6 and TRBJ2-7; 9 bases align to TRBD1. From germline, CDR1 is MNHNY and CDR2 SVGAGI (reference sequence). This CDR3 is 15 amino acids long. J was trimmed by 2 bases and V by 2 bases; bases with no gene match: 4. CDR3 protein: CASSYTGQGTYEQYF. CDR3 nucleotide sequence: TGTGCCAGCAGTTACACCGGACAGGGGACCTACGAGCAGTACTTC.

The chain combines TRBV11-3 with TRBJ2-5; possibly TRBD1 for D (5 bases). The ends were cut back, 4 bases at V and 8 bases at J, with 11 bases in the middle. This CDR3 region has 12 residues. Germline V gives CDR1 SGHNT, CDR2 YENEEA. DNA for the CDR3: TGTGCCAGCAGCTCCACAGGATCCACCCAGTACTTC. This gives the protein CASSSTGSTQYF.

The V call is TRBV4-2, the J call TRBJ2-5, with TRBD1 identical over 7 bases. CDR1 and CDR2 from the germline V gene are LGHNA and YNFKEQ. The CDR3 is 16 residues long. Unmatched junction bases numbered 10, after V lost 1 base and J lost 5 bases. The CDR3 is CASSQARTTQGETQYF. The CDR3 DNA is TGTGCCAGCAGCCAAGCCAGGACCACACAGGGGGAGACCCAGTACTTC.